These T cell receptor beta chains were read from a single sample in a study of blood T cell repertoires in COVID-19. Clones were read by immunoSEQ multiplex PCR, and TCRdb kept only the in-frame ones, dropping some. Seen here are approximately 80,000 clones, around 90% observed once, and the top ten hold more than 4%. Sequencing was done on a sample of peripheral blood. Every receptor here comes from a man aged 35 to 55 with acute or convalescent COVID-19. Each CDR3 is given with its conserved first and last residue. D genes are given only for firm matches. Not all rows give a size; the values are once, few, many and, for expanded clones, a class.

V gene,clone size,J gene,D gene,CDR3 DNA,CDR3 protein
TRBV12-3/TRBV12-4,.,TRBJ1-1,.,TGTGCCAGCAGCCCTCGGGAGAACACTGAAGCTTTCTTT,CASSPRENTEAFF
TRBV19,.,TRBJ1-1,.,TGTGCCAGTAGTCCCCAGGGGTTGAACACTGAAGCTTTCTTT,CASSPQGLNTEAFF
TRBV16,.,TRBJ1-1,.,TGTGCCAGCAGCCAGGGACACACCACTGAAGCTTTCTTT,CASSQGHTTEAFF
TRBV5-6,once,TRBJ2-2,.,TGTGCCAGCAGCCGGCGGATCGCCGGGGAGCTGTTTTTT,CASSRRIAGELFF
TRBV19,.,TRBJ1-3,.,TGTGCCAGTAGTGTTGACAGCTCTGGAAACACCATATATTTT,CASSVDSSGNTIYF
TRBV30,.,TRBJ2-3,TRBD1,TGTGCCTGGAGTGTACGGACAGGGGGCACAGATACGCAGTATTTT,CAWSVRTGGTDTQYF
TRBV6-1,.,TRBJ1-1,TRBD1,TGTGCCAGCAGTGCCGGGACAGGATACATGAACACTGAAGCTTTCTTT,CASSAGTGYMNTEAFF
TRBV5-1,once,TRBJ2-7,TRBD2,TGCGCCAGCAGCGGGGCGGGACTAGCGGGGACCGAGCAGTACTTC,CASSGAGLAGTEQYF
TRBV7-2,.,TRBJ2-1,TRBD1,TGTGCCAGCAGCCCCCGACAGGGATACTACAATGAGCAGTTCTTC,CASSPRQGYYNEQFF
TRBV11-1,once,TRBJ1-1,.,TGTGCCAGCAGCTTGGGATTCGACAGTCAGGACACTGAAGCTTTCTTT,CASSLGFDSQDTEAFF
TRBV11-2,.,TRBJ2-3,.,TGTGCCAGCAGCTTAGACGGGAAAAACACAGATACGCAGTATTTT,CASSLDGKNTDTQYF
TRBV27,.,TRBJ1-5,TRBD1,TGTGCCAGCAGTAAACACCGGACAGGGGCGACCAATCAGCCCCAGCATTTT,CASSKHRTGATNQPQHF
TRBV6-6,once,TRBJ2-7,TRBD2,TGTGCCAGCAGCCCCGGGGGGGGAAGCGAGCAGTACTTC,CASSPGGGSEQYF
TRBV20-1,.,TRBJ2-5,.,TGCAGTGCTAGTAGCTCTTACGGCCAAGAGACCCAGTACTTC,CSASSSYGQETQYF
TRBV6-2/TRBV6-3,.,TRBJ2-1,.,TGTGCCAGCAGTTCACGGTCGAGCATCTACAATGAGCAGTTCTTC,CASSSRSSIYNEQFF
TRBV7-3,.,TRBJ1-2,TRBD1,TGTGCCAGCAGCTCTACGCCGGGACAGGAATTCGGCTACACCTTC,CASSSTPGQEFGYTF
TRBV18,.,TRBJ1-4,.,TGTGCCAGCTCACCACAAGACGGGGTCCGGGCTAATGAAAAACTGTTTTTT,CASSPQDGVRANEKLFF
TRBV3-1/TRBV3-2,.,TRBJ2-1,.,TGTGCCAGCAGCCAAGGGTTGGGGTCTCGGGGGGCCAATGAGCAGTTCTTC,CASSQGLGSRGANEQFF
TRBV6-5,once,TRBJ2-3,TRBD1,TGTGCCAGCAGCTACGGACAGGGAACAGATACGCAGTATTTT,CASSYGQGTDTQYF
TRBV19,.,TRBJ1-1,.,TGTGCCAGTAGTCGCCGGGTTAACACTGAAGCTTTCTTT,CASSRRVNTEAFF
TRBV3-1/TRBV3-2,.,TRBJ2-1,TRBD2,TGTGCCAGCAGCCGACTTCGCGGGAGCTCCTACAATGAGCAGTTCTTC,CASSRLRGSSYNEQFF
TRBV5-4,.,TRBJ1-1,.,TGTGCCAGCAGCTTGGCGGTTGGGAACACTGAAGCTTTCTTT,CASSLAVGNTEAFF
TRBV6-5,.,TRBJ1-5,TRBD1,TGTGCCAGCAGGGAGACAGGGGACAATCAGCCCCAGCATTTT,CASRETGDNQPQHF
TRBV18,.,TRBJ1-1,.,TGTGCCAGCTCACGACAGAAAATAAACCTGAATCTGAACACTGAAGCTTTCTTT,CASSRQKINLNLNTEAFF
TRBV6-1,.,TRBJ1-2,.,TGTGCCAGCAGTGAAGACCACAGGGTTTTCTATGGCTACACCTTC,CASSEDHRVFYGYTF
TRBV2,.,TRBJ1-6,.,TGTGCCAGCACCCCCGATAATTCACCCCTCCACTTT,CASTPDNSPLHF
TRBV14,.,TRBJ2-1,TRBD2,TGTGCCAGCAGCCAAGAGGGGAGACTAGCGGCATACAATGAGCAGTTCTTC,CASSQEGRLAAYNEQFF
TRBV14,.,TRBJ2-7,.,TGTGCCAGCAGCCCCCGAGGAGCCTACGAGCAGTACTTC,CASSPRGAYEQYF
TRBV2,.,TRBJ1-1,.,TGTGCCAGCAGTCGACCGTCGGGATTCACTGAAGCTTTCTTT,CASSRPSGFTEAFF
TRBV3-1/TRBV3-2,.,TRBJ2-2,.,TGTGCCAGCAGCCAAAACACCCGGAGCGGGGAGCTGTTTTTT,CASSQNTRSGELFF
TRBV9,.,TRBJ1-1,TRBD1,TGTGCCAGCAGCGTAGGGACAGGCTCCGAAGCTTTCTTT,CASSVGTGSEAFF
TRBV14,.,TRBJ1-1,.,TGTGCCAGCAGCCAAGACAGGGTGACTGAAGCTTTCTTT,CASSQDRVTEAFF
TRBV19,.,TRBJ1-1,.,TGTGCCAGTAGTATAGTCGGCGTGGCGGGAGGGGATGAAGCTTTCTTT,CASSIVGVAGGDEAFF
TRBV11-1,once,TRBJ2-2,.,TGTGCCAGCAGCCGGAGGACGAACACCGGGGAGCTGTTTTTT,CASSRRTNTGELFF
TRBV2,.,TRBJ2-3,.,TGTGCCAGCAGTGGTCGACCGGGAGCGTCGTGGGATACGCAGTATTTT,CASSGRPGASWDTQYF
TRBV27,.,TRBJ2-7,TRBD1,TGTGCCAGCAGTCAGGGGGACGAGCAGTACTTC,CASSQGDEQYF
TRBV5-1,.,TRBJ2-3,.,TGCGCCAGCACCCTATCGGGAACCCAGTATTTT,CASTLSGTQYF
TRBV6-5,.,TRBJ2-3,TRBD2,TGTGCCAGCATCAAGCGGGAGGGCGCAGATACGCAGTATTTT,CASIKREGADTQYF
TRBV30,.,TRBJ1-1,.,TGTGCCTGGAGTGGTAGCACAAGCACTGAAGCTTTCTTT,CAWSGSTSTEAFF
TRBV3-1/TRBV3-2,.,TRBJ2-5,TRBD2,TGTGCCAGCAGCCCCGGGACTAGGGGGGAGACCCAGTACTTC,CASSPGTRGETQYF
TRBV5-1,.,TRBJ2-7,.,TGCGCCAGCAGCTTGGTTTCCGGTGCTAGCAGGCGCTACGAGCAGTACTTC,CASSLVSGASRRYEQYF
TRBV7-9,.,TRBJ1-1,.,TGTGCCAGCAGCTTAGGTCCATACTTGAACACTGAAGCTTTCTTT,CASSLGPYLNTEAFF
TRBV7-9,.,TRBJ2-2,.,TGTGCCAGCAGCTTATCGGGTCCCGGGGAGCTGTTTTTT,CASSLSGPGELFF
TRBV4-1,once,TRBJ2-6,.,TGCGCCAGCAGCCAAGATAGTCAAGTCTCTGGGGCCAACGTCCTGACTTTC,CASSQDSQVSGANVLTF
TRBV11-1,medium-sized,TRBJ2-5,.,TGTGCCAGCAGCTTAGATCTGGGGGCCGACCAAGAGACCCAGTACTTC,CASSLDLGADQETQYF
TRBV5-5,.,TRBJ1-2,.,TGTGCCAGCAGCCGAAGACAGGATGGTGGCTACACCTTC,CASSRRQDGGYTF
TRBV19,.,TRBJ2-3,TRBD2,TGTGCCAGTAGTTTCGCGGGGGGCCCGCCAGATACGCAGTATTTT,CASSFAGGPPDTQYF
TRBV9,.,TRBJ2-3,TRBD1,TGTGCCAGCAGCGCCTTGACAGGGGCAGATACGCAGTATTTT,CASSALTGADTQYF
TRBV2,.,TRBJ2-7,.,TGTGCCAGCAGCGCAACCATTACAAGAGAGCAGTACTTC,CASSATITREQYF
TRBV5-1,.,TRBJ1-4,.,TGCGCCAGCAGCTCCGGGACACAGACAACTAATGAAAAACTGTTTTTT,CASSSGTQTTNEKLFF
TRBV11-3,.,TRBJ2-3,TRBD2,TGTGCCAGCAGCTCCCGGTTGACTAGCGGGAGCACAGATACGCAGTATTTT,CASSSRLTSGSTDTQYF
TRBV7-9,.,TRBJ1-1,.,TGTGCCAGCAGCTTAGGAGGGGGAGCAGGCACTGAAGCTTTCTTT,CASSLGGGAGTEAFF
TRBV7-9,.,TRBJ2-7,TRBD1,TGTGCCAGCAGCTTATTAGTCATGGGAAGGACAGGGCGAGAGCAGTACTTC,CASSLLVMGRTGREQYF